Detailed here is one T cell receptor beta chain. Its antigen is currently unknown. The method was immunoSEQ multiplex PCR; TCRdb's version includes in-frame clones alone and lacks a portion of them. The sample holds 95,000 or so clones, about 83% seen once. Germline assignment: CDR1 SGHVS and CDR2 FQNEAQ. The ends lost 7 bases at V and 0 bases at J; junction bases unmatched: 9. This CDR3 region has 16 residues. The data stem from a study of glioma-infiltrating T cells after dendritic cell vaccination. Study in general: Samples are from glioblastoma patients in Phase I and II dendritic cell vaccine trials. General study points: Few patients contributed both blood and tumor specimens.

Fresh-frozen tumor tissue and more than two years of survival data were available for all. V is TRBV7-8 and J is TRBJ2-7; 10 nucleotides line up with TRBD1. The sequencing used blood, collected before dendritic cell vaccination. This TCR derives from a human donor with glioblastoma. The CDR3 region is CASNSGTGVSSYEQYF. The CDR3 DNA reads as TGTGCCAGCAACTCCGGGACAGGGGTTTCCTCCTACGAGCAGTACTTC. Together with reference TRBV7-8 and TRBJ2-7, the CDR3 gives the full variable domain: GAGVSQSPRYKVAKRGQDVALRCDPISGHVSLFWYQQALGQGPEFLTYFQNEAQLDKSGLPSDRFFAERPEGSVSTLKIQRTQQEDSAVYLCASNSGTGVSSYEQYFGPGTRLTVT.